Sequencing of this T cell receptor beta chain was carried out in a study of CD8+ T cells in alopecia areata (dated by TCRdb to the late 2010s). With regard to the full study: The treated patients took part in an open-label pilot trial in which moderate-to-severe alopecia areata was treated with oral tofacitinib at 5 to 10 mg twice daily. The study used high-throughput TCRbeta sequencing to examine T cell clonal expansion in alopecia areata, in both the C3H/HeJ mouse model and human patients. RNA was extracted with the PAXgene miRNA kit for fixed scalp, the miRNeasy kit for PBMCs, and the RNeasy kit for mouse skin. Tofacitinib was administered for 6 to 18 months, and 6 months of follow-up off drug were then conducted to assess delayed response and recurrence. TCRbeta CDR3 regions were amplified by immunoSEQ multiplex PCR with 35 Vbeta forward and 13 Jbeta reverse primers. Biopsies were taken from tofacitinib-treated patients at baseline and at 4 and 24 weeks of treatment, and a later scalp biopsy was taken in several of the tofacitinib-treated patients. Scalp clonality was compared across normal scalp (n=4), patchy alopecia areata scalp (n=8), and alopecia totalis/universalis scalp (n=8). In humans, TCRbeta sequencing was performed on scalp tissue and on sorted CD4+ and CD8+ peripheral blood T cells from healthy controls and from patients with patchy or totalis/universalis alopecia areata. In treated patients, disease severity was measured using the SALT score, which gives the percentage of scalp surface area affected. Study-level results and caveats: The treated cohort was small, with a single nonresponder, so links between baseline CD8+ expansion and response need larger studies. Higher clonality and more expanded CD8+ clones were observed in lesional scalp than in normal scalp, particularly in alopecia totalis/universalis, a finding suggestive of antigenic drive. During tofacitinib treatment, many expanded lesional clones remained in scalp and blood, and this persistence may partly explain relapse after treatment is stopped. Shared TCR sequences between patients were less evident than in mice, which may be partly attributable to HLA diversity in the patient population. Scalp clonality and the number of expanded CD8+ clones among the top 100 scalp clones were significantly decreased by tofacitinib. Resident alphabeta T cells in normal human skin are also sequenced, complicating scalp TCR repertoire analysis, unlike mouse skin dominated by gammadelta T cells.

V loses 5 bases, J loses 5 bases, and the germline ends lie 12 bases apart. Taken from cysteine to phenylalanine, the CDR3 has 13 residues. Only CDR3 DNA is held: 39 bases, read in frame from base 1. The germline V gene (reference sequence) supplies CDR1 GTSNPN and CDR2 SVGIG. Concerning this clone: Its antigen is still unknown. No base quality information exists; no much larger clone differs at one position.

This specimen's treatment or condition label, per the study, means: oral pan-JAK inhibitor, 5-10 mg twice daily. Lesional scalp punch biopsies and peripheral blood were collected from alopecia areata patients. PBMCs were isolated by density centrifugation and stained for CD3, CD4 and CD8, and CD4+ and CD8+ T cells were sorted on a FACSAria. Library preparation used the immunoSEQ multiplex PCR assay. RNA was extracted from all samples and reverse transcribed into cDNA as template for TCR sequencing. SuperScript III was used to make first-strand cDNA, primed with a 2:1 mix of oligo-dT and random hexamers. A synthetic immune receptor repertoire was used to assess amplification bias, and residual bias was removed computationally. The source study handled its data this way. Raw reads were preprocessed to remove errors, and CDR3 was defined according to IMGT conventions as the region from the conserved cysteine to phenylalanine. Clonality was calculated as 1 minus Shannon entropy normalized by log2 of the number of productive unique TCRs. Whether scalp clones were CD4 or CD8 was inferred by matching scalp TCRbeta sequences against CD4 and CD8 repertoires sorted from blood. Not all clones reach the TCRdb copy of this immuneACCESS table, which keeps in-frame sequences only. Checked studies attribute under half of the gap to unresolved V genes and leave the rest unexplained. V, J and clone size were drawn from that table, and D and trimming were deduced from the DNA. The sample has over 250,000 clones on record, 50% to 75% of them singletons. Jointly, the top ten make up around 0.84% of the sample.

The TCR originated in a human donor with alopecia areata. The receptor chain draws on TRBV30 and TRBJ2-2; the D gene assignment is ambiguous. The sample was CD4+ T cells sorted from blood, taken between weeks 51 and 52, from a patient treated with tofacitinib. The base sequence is TGTGCCTGGCTCTTGTCGTGGACCGGGGAGCTGTTTTTT. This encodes CAWLLSWTGELFF.